These 8 T cell receptor beta chains came from one sample sequenced in a study of blood T cell repertoires in COVID-19. Using immunoSEQ multiplex PCR, the repertoire was profiled, and TCRdb retains in-frame clones only, with some absent. The sample has roughly 400,000 clones, 80% to 90% seen once. What was sequenced was PBMCs or T cells enriched from blood (not recorded which). These receptors were obtained from a man between 25 and 39 years old who had recovered from COVID-19.

The sample holds a few counts of this clone. The chain links TRBV10-3 to TRBJ2-1; 14 positions agree with TRBD2. The CDR3 loop spans 17 amino acids. Germline V CDR1 and CDR2: ENHRY, SYGVKD. The ends lost 0 bases at V and 5 bases at J; junction bases unmatched: 3. CDR3 sequence reads: CAISESTSGRANNEQFF. DNA of the CDR3: TGTGCCATCAGTGAGTCGACTAGCGGGAGGGCCAACAATGAGCAGTTCTTC.

The chain couples TRBV28 to TRBJ2-7; TRBD1 agrees at 10 bases. The V gene end was trimmed by 4 bases and the J gene end by 2 bases; junction bases not matched to a gene: 8. CDR1 and CDR2 (germline): MDHEN, SYDVKM. This CDR3 is 16 amino acids long. As DNA, the CDR3 is TGTGCCAGCAGTTCTGCGGGGACAGGGGATCCCTACGAGCAGTACTTC. This gives the protein CASSSAGTGDPYEQYF.

The J gene is TRBJ2-2, the V gene TRBV5-1; perhaps TRBD1 as D (6 bases). Germline V gene lookup returns CDR1 SGHRS and CDR2 YFSETQ. The CDR3 is 12 amino acids. Trimming stripped 3 bases from V and 8 bases from J, with 8 bases between. The CDR3 bases are TGCGCCAGCAGCTGGACAGCTGGGGAGCTGTTTTTT. It codes for CASSWTAGELFF. The variable domain in full, with the rest retrieved from reference TRBV5-1 and TRBJ2-2, is KAGVTQTPRYLIKTRGQQVTLSCSPISGHRSVSWYQQTPGQGLQFLFEYFSETQRNKGNFPGRFSGRQFSNSRSEMNVSTLELGDSALYLCASSWTAGELFFGEGSRLTVL.

This clone was detected a few times. This sequence joins TRBV24-1 and TRBJ2-1, with 10 bases lining up with TRBD2. V lost 3 bases, J lost 5 bases, and 6 bases stayed unmatched. Germline lookup yields CDR1 KGHDR and CDR2 SFDVKD. The CDR3 sequence is 16 residues long. The CDR3 sequence: CATSDTTSGLNNEQFF. CDR3 nucleotide sequence: TGTGCCACCAGTGATACGACTAGCGGGTTGAACAATGAGCAGTTCTTC.

The rearrangement joins TRBV13 to TRBJ1-1; D may be TRBD1 (5 bases). Per the germline V gene, CDR1 is PRHDT and CDR2 is FYEKMQ (reference sequence). This CDR3 is 17 amino acids long. With 8 bases removed from V and 0 bases from J, the gap between germline ends came to 22 bases. The CDR3 coding sequence is TGTGCCAGCGGAAGGGGAATTTCTGATTTCATGAACACTGAAGCTTTCTTT. This sequence encodes CASGRGISDFMNTEAFF.

This chain joins TRBV24-1 and TRBJ2-7, with 8 bases that match TRBD2. V dropped 10 bases and J dropped 4; count of bases not matched to a gene: 8. The CDR3 length is 13 residues. Germline CDR1 is KGHDR and CDR2 is SFDVKD. CDR3 loop: CATEDSGGYEQYF. In nucleotides, the CDR3 is TGTGCCACAGAGGACTCGGGAGGGTACGAGCAGTACTTC.

The chain carries TRBV19 and TRBJ1-1, with 7 bases fitting TRBD1. The V gene's germline CDR1 is LNHDA and CDR2 SQIVND (reference sequence). With V trimmed by 5 bases and J by 2 bases, 5 bases remained unmatched. CDR3 length equals 14 residues. The CDR3 bases are TGTGCCAGTAGTTTGGGACAGCTTAACACTGAAGCTTTCTTT. Its protein product is CASSLGQLNTEAFF.

This chain links TRBV29-1 with TRBJ1-2; D is perhaps TRBD1 (6 bases). V shed 1 base and J shed 2 bases, with 8 bases lying between them. CDR1 is SQVTM, CDR2 ANQGSEA, per germline. CDR3 length: 13 amino acids. CDR3 loop: CSVEGTANYGYTF. CDR3 coding DNA: TGCAGCGTTGAAGGGACAGCGAACTATGGCTACACCTTC.